This passage covers 16 T cell receptor beta chains from one sample sequenced in a study of CD8 T cells in ankylosing spondylitis. TCRdb reprocessed the 5' RACE reads via MiXCR and lists one record per CDR3 protein. The sample holds 200,000 to 250,000 distinct CDR3 sequences, about 6.7% seen once. Study results and limitations: Characteristic of ankylosing spondylitis blood, it appeared, was a TCR beta motif comprising about eight highly homologous variants.

Their cognate antigens are unknown. Sequenced sample: blood, either unsorted or a sorted T cell fraction (not recorded which). The receptors shown here come from a male donor with ankylosing spondylitis.

This clonotype has only a few counts. A junction boundary mismatches the germline segment, possibly from a read error. J is TRBJ1-2 and V is TRBV4-1, with D possibly TRBD1 on 6 matching bases. Per germline, CDR1 MGHRA and CDR2 YSYEKL. CDR3 size: 12 residues. The CDR3 is CASMSTGKTANF. The CDR3 DNA sequence: TGCGCCAGCATGTCGACAGGCAAAACAGCCAACTTC.

The V and J genes are TRBV12-3 or TRBV12-4 and TRBJ2-7, with D possibly TRBD1 on 6 matching bases. The CDR3 spans 12 residues. V lost 5 bases, J lost 5 bases, and 10 bases lay in between. The CDR3 DNA sequence: TGTGCCAGCAGTCGCTACAGGGACGAGCAGTACTTC. Translation: CASSRYRDEQYF.

V usage is TRBV27 and J usage is TRBJ2-7; 8 bases fit TRBD2. The CDR3 loop spans 17 amino acids. V gave up 0 bases and J gave up 4 bases; unmatched junction bases: 11. Germline V CDR1 and CDR2: MNHEY, SMNVEV (reference sequence). The CDR3 loop reads CASSLSKVREGLYEQYF. CDR3 bases: TGTGCCAGCAGTTTATCGAAGGTCCGGGAGGGCCTATACGAGCAGTACTTC.

This clonotype came up many times. The chain couples TRBV27 to TRBJ2-7, with TRBD1 matching 8 bases. This CDR3 comprises 15 residues. The V gene's germline CDR1 is MNHEY and CDR2 SMNVEV (reference sequence). The junction had 6 bases not matched to a gene; V was cut back by 4 bases and J by 1 base. The CDR3 loop is CASSSPDRGSYEQYF. Here the CDR3 DNA reads TGTGCCAGCAGTTCCCCCGACAGGGGATCCTACGAGCAGTACTTC.

There are many counts of this clonotype. The V call is TRBV25-1, the J call TRBJ1-5; D perhaps matches TRBD1 (5 bases). The CDR3 is 13 amino acids. Germline V gene sequence: CDR1 MGHDK, CDR2 SYGVNS. V was shortened by 6 bases and J by 7 bases, with 13 bases between the two germline ends. The CDR3 DNA follows: TGTGCCAGCAGCAGGGAGAGAGGGCAGCCCCAGCATTTT. This codes for CASSRERGQPQHF.

This clonotype occurred many times. The chain employs TRBV13 and TRBJ2-1; TRBD2 agrees at 7 bases. Germline trimming cut 0 bases from V and 0 bases from J; bases unmatched to any gene: 8. Germline V gene sequence: CDR1 PRHDT, CDR2 FYEKMQ (reference sequence). This CDR3 is built from 18 residues. The CDR3, as DNA: TGTGCCAGCAGCTTAGGCCACGTGGGGGGGAGCTCCTACAATGAGCAGTTCTTC. Translated: CASSLGHVGGSSYNEQFF. Full variable domain (outside the CDR3, taken from reference TRBV13 and TRBJ2-1): AAGVIQSPRHLIKEKRETATLKCYPIPRHDTVYWYQQGPGQDPQFLISFYEKMQSDKGSIPDRFSAQQFSDYHSELNMSSLELGDSALYFCASSLGHVGGSSYNEQFFGPGTRLTVL.

In its sample, this clonotype was seen many times. The chain uses TRBV4-3 and TRBJ2-1; D call uncertain. V was trimmed by 0 bases and J by 0 bases, leaving 12 bases between them. Looked up from germline, CDR1 is LGHNA and CDR2 is YSLEER. The CDR3 loop spans 17 amino acids. The CDR3 region is CASSQDPPTRSYNEQFF. The DNA of the CDR3 is TGCGCCAGCAGCCAAGACCCACCCACACGCTCCTACAATGAGCAGTTCTTC.

This clonotype was counted at least ten times. The chain recombines TRBV29-1 with TRBJ1-1; D might be TRBD1 (6 bases). Per germline, CDR1 SQVTM and CDR2 ANQGSEA. The CDR3 covers 13 residues. Trimming pared 7 bases from V and 0 bases from J, leaving 12 bases between. CDR3 protein: CSGLDRLNTEAFF. The CDR3 DNA reads TGCAGCGGGTTAGACAGGCTGAACACTGAAGCTTTCTTT.

This clonotype was seen many times. V is TRBV27 and J is TRBJ1-2, with D possibly TRBD1 on 6 matching bases. This CDR3 has 18 residues. V shed 2 bases and J shed 2 bases, with 21 bases lying between them. Germline CDR1 reads MNHEY; CDR2 reads SMNVEV (reference sequence). The CDR3 DNA reads as TGTGCCAGCAGTTTAAAAGGTTTTGGTGGGGGCGAGAACTATGGCTACACCTTC. Translated: CASSLKGFGGGENYGYTF.

V usage is TRBV10-1 and J usage is TRBJ2-7; TRBD2 aligns across 12 bases. Unmatched junction bases numbered 3, after V lost 2 bases and J lost 4 bases. The CDR3 extends over 15 amino acids. The germline V gene has CDR1 WNHNN and CDR2 SYGVQD (reference sequence). CDR3 sequence (DNA): TGCGCCAGCAGTGAGGGACTAGCGGGACCTTACGAGCAGTACTTC. As protein: CASSEGLAGPYEQYF.

This clonotype came up many times. The chain recombines TRBV7-9 with TRBJ2-5; the D is unclear. Germline loops: CDR1 SEHNR, CDR2 FQNEAQ (reference sequence). The CDR3 length is 14 residues. Trimming pared 4 bases from V and 4 bases from J, leaving 13 bases between. The DNA of the CDR3 is TGTGCCAGCAGCTCGGCGCCTTCACGAGAGACCCAGTACTTC. Amino acid sequence: CASSSAPSRETQYF.

This chain connects TRBV10-1 to TRBJ2-7; no firm D call. V gave up 4 bases and J gave up 0 bases, with 16 bases separating them. The CDR3 is made up of 16 amino acids. In germline, CDR1 is WNHNN, CDR2 SYGVQD (reference sequence). CDR3 DNA sequence: TGCGCCAGCAGTGGGTCCCAGGCGATGGGCTCCTACGAGCAGTACTTC. Its protein is CASSGSQAMGSYEQYF.

V and J are TRBV9 and TRBJ1-2, with D perhaps matching TRBD1 (6 bases). V gave up 3 bases and J gave up 0 bases, with 18 bases separating them. The CDR3 extends over 17 amino acids. In germline, CDR1 is SGDLS, CDR2 YYNGEE. The CDR3 sequence: CASSASTGTPTNYGYTF. CDR3 in DNA: TGTGCCAGCAGCGCTTCGACCGGGACACCTACTAACTATGGCTACACCTTC.

This clonotype was seen at least ten times. The chain has TRBV27 and TRBJ2-3, with TRBD2 matching over 9 bases. The length of the CDR3 is 14 residues. The ends lost 6 bases at V and 2 bases at J; junction bases unmatched: 3. CDR1 MNHEY and CDR2 SMNVEV come from the germline V gene (reference sequence). The CDR3 DNA reads as TGTGCCAGCAGCTGGACTAGCGACACAGATACGCAGTATTTT. It yields the protein CASSWTSDTDTQYF.

This clonotype came up many times. The CDR3 is CRGGIMNTEAFF. The DNA for the CDR3 is TGCAGGGGAGGGATCATGAACACTGAAGCTTTCTTT. The chain is built from TRBV20-1 and TRBJ1-1; D unclear. The CDR3 is 12 residues long. Germline V gene sequence: CDR1 DFQATT, CDR2 SNEGSKA (reference sequence).

This clonotype was detected ten times or more. The rearrangement joins TRBV6-1 to TRBJ1-2; D unresolved. The CDR3 is 15 residues long. Germline V CDR1 and CDR2: MNHNS, SASEGT. V lost 8 bases and J 3 bases, leaving 19 bases between the germline ends. The CDR3 region has the DNA TGTGCCAGCTTTGGCAGTCGACGCGGCGACTATGGCTACACCTTC. Its protein product is CASFGSRRGDYGYTF.